The text below deals with one T cell receptor (beta chain). Its antigen has not been determined. The input lacks base qualities; no much larger clone sits a single base away. The CDR3 regions of human TCRbeta chains were analyzed by immunosequencing. As for the authors' bioinformatics: TCRs in the repertoires were compared against a reference library of SARS-CoV-2-specific TCRs that had been generated with the MIRA antigen-specificity platform. Breadth was defined as the fraction of unique TCRs that were SARS-CoV-2-associated, and depth was defined as the fraction of total T cells that were SARS-CoV-2-associated. Using the MIRA data, every spike-specific TCR was mapped to the spike region that the TCR reacted to and assigned to either a CD4 or a CD8 class. Log10-transformed breadth and depth values were compared by one-way ANOVA with Sidak's multiple comparisons tests. TCRdb retrieved this table from immuneACCESS and kept in-frame rearrangements only. Not all clones are present; in checked studies, unresolved V genes account for under half, and no reason is known for the remainder. The D gene and trimming were derived from the DNA, and the V and J assignments and clone size from that table. The sample includes about 100,000 clones, with around 87% observed a single time. 5% of the sample comes from the top ten.

These data originate in a study of T cell responses to AZD1222 COVID-19 vaccine (dated by TCRdb to the early 2020s). Regarding the research as a whole: AZD1222 recipients with second doses at about 4 weeks or about 12 weeks were pooled, because spike-specific TCR depth and breadth did not differ between schedules. TCR sequencing was performed for about 240 trial participants, of whom 207 were given two doses of AZD1222 and some 26 were given two doses of MenACWY control vaccine. Trial participants were enrolled by age into subgroups of 18-55, 56-69 and 70-plus years, and around 150, 28 and 57 TCR-sequenced participants, respectively, were included in these subgroups.

Overall study outcomes, separate from this receptor: In the small 56-69-year group, the increase in depth fell short of significance, most likely because of low power. Reportedly, close to half of the unique spike-specific TCRs recognized epitopes lying outside the regions that are mutated in the B.1.351 and B.1.1.7 variants. Most participants were white British and females outnumbered males, and the authors suggested that clonal diversity may have been underestimated. Conclusions about previously exposed vaccinees were limited because only six AZD1222 recipients were SARS-CoV-2 seropositive at baseline. The whole spike protein was spanned by vaccine-associated CD4 TCRs, and dominant responses were seen in regions 160-218 and 743-854. After two AZD1222 doses, both the breadth and the depth of spike-specific TCRs were significantly higher than at day 0 and than in MenACWY recipients. No day 14 peak-response samples were available, so repertoires were characterized only after the peak T cell response.

The junction shows trimming of 0 bases on V and 6 bases on J, plus 6 bases between the germline ends. Including cysteine and phenylalanine, the CDR3 has 13 amino acids. Only the CDR3 region is kept as DNA, spanning 39 bases read in frame from base 1. Taken from the germline V gene (reference sequence), the CDR1 and CDR2 loops are LNHDA and SQIVND. The label giving this sample's time point can be read as: baseline before first vaccination. The vaccinee samples were drawn from two UK trials, COV001 and COV002, one of which was a single-blind randomized controlled phase 2/3 trial testing AZD1222 (ChAdOx1 nCoV-19) in healthy adults. For TCRbeta chain sequencing, PBMC samples were collected from trial participants at day 0 and at day 28 after the second dose.

The source is an adult in good health. The sample was peripheral blood, taken on day 0 of AZD1222 vaccination. Rearrangement joined TRBV19 to TRBJ1-5, with the identity of the D gene unclear. The CDR3 has the sequence CASSIDPAQPQHF. The bases read TGTGCCAGTAGTATAGACCCCGCTCAGCCCCAGCATTTT.